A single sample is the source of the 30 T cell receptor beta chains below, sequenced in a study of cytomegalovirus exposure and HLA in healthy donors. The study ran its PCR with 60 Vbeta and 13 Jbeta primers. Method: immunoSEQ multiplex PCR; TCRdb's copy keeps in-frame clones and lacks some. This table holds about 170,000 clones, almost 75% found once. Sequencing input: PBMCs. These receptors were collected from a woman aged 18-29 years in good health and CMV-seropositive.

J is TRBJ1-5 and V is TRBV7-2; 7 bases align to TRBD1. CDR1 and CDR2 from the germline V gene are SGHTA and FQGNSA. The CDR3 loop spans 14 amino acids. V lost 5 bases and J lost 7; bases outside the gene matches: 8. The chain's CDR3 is CASSQDRVWQPQHF. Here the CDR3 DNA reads TGTGCCAGCAGCCAAGACAGGGTATGGCAGCCCCAGCATTTT.

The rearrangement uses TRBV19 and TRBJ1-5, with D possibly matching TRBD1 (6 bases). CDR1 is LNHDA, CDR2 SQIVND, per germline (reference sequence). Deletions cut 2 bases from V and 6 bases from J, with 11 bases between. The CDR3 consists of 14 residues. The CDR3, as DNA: TGTGCCAGTAGTATACTAACAGGGCCTCAGCCCCAGCATTTT. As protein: CASSILTGPQPQHF.

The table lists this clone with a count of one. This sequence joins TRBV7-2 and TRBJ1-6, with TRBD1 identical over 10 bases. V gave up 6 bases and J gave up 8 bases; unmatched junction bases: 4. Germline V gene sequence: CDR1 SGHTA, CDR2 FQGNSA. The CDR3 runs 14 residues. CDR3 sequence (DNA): TGTGCCAGCAGGCGACAGGGGGCTGATTCACCCCTCCACTTT. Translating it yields CASRRQGADSPLHF.

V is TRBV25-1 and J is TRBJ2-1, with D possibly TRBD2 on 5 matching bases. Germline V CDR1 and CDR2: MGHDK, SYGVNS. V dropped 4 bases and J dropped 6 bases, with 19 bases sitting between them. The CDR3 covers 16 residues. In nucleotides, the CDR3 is TGTGCCAGCAGTGGCAAGAAACCGGACTTGCTCAATGAGCAGTTCTTC. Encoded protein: CASSGKKPDLLNEQFF. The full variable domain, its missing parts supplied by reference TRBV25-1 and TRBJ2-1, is EADIYQTPRYLVIGTGKKITLECSQTMGHDKMYWYQQDPGMELHLIHYSYGVNSTEKGDLSSESTVSRIRTEHFPLTLESARPSHTSQYLCASSGKKPDLLNEQFFGPGTRLTVL.

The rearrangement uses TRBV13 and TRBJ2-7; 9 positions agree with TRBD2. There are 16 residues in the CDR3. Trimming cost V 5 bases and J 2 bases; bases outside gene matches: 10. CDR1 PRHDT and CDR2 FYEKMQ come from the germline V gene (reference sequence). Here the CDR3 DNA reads TGTGCCAGCAGCCCCTTTAGCGGGGGCGATACCTACGAGCAGTACTTC. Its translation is CASSPFSGGDTYEQYF. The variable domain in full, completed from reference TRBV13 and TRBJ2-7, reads AAGVIQSPRHLIKEKRETATLKCYPIPRHDTVYWYQQGPGQDPQFLISFYEKMQSDKGSIPDRFSAQQFSDYHSELNMSSLELGDSALYFCASSPFSGGDTYEQYFGPGTRLTVT.

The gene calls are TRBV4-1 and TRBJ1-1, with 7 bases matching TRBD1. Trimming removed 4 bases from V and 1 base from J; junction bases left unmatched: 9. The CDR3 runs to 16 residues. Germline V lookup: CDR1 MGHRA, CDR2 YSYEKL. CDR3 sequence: CASSLPLRGQNTEAFF. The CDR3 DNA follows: TGCGCCAGCAGCCTCCCCCTGAGGGGGCAGAACACTGAAGCTTTCTTT.

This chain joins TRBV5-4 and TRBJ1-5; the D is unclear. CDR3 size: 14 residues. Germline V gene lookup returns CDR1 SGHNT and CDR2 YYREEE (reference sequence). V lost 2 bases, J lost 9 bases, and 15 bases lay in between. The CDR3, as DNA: TGTGCCAGCAGCTTAAATGGAGGTACAAGGCCCCAGCATTTT. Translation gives CASSLNGGTRPQHF.

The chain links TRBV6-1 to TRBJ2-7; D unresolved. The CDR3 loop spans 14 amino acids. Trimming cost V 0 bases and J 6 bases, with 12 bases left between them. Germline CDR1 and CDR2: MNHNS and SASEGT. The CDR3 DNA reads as TGTGCCAGCAGTGAAGCGGCCGTACCCCGCGAGCAGTACTTC. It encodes CASSEAAVPREQYF.

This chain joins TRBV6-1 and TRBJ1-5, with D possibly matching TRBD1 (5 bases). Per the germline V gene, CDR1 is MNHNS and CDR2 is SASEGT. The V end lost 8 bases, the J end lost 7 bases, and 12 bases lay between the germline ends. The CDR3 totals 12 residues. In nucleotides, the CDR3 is TGTGCCAGCGACATATGGGGCCAGCCCCAGCATTTT. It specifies CASDIWGQPQHF.

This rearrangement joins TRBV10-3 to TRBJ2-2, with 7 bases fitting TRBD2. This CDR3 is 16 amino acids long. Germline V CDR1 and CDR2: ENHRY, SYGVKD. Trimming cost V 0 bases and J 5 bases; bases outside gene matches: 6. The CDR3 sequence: CAISESFGGNTGELFF. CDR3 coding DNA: TGTGCCATCAGTGAGTCGTTCGGGGGGAATACCGGGGAGCTGTTTTTT.

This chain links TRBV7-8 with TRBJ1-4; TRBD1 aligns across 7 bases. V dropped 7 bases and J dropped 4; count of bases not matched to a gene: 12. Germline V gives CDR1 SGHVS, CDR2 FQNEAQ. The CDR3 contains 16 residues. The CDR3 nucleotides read TGTGCCAGCACCACCGTACCGGGACAGCGTAATGAAAAACTGTTTTTT. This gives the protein CASTTVPGQRNEKLFF.

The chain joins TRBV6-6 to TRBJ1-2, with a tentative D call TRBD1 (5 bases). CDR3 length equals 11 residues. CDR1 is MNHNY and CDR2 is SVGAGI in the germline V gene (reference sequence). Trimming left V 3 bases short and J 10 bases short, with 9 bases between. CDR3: CASSYGAFYTF. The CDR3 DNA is TGTGCCAGCAGTTATGGGGCGTTCTACACCTTC.

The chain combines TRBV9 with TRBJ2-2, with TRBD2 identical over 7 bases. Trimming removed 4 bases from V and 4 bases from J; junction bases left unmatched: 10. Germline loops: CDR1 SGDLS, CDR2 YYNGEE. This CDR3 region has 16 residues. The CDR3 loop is CASSYGTTQTTGELFF. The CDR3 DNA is TGTGCCAGCAGCTATGGGACTACACAGACCACCGGGGAGCTGTTTTTT.

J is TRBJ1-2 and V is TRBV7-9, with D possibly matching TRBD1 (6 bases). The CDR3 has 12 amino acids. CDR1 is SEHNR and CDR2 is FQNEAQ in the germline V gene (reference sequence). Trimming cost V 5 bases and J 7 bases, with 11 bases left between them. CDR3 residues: CASSIQGSGYTF. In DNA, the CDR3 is TGTGCCAGCAGCATACAGGGTAGTGGCTACACCTTC.

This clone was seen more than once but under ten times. CDR3 DNA sequence: TGTGCCAGCAGCTTGCCGGGATATGAACGAGAGCAGTTCTTC. Amino acids: CASSLPGYEREQFF. The V gene is TRBV11-2, the J gene TRBJ2-1, with D tentatively TRBD2 (5 bases). V was pared by 3 bases and J by 10 bases, with 16 bases between. The CDR3 is made up of 14 amino acids. The V gene's germline CDR1 is SGHAT and CDR2 FQNNGV.

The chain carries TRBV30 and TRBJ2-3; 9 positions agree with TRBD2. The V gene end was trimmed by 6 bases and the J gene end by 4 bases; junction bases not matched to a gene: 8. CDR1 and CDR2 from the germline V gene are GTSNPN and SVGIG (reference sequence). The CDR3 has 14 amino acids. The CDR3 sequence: CACGRGGGADTQYF. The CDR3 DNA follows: TGTGCCTGTGGAAGGGGCGGGGGGGCAGATACGCAGTATTTT.

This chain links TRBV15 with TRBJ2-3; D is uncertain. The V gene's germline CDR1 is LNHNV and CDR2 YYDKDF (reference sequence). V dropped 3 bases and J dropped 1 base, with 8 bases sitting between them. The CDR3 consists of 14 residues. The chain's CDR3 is CATSSALGTDTQYF. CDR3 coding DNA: TGTGCCACCAGCAGCGCCTTAGGCACAGATACGCAGTATTTT.

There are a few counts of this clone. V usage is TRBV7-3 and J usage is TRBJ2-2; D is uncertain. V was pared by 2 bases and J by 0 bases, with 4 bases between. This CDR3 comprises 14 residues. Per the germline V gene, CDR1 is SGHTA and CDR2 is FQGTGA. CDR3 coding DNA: TGTGCCAGCAGCTTACAGGCGAACACCGGGGAGCTGTTTTTT. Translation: CASSLQANTGELFF.

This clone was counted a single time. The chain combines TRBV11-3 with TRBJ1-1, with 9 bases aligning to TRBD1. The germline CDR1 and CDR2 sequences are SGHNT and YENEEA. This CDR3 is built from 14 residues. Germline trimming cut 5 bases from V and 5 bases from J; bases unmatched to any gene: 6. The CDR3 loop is CASSPGDRETEAFF. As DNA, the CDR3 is TGTGCCAGCAGCCCAGGGGACAGGGAAACTGAAGCTTTCTTT.

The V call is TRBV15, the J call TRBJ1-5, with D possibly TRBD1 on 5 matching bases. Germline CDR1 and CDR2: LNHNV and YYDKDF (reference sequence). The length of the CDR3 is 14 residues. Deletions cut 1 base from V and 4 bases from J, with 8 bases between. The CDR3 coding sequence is TGTGCCACCAGCAGAGCTCAGGGAAATCAGCCCCAGCATTTT. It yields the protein CATSRAQGNQPQHF.

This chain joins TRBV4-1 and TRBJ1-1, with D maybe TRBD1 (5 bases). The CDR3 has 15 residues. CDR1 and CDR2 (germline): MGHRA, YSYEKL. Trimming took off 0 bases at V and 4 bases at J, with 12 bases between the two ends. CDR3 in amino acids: CASSQDVGGVTEAFF. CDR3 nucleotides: TGCGCCAGCAGCCAAGATGTGGGGGGGGTCACTGAAGCTTTCTTT.

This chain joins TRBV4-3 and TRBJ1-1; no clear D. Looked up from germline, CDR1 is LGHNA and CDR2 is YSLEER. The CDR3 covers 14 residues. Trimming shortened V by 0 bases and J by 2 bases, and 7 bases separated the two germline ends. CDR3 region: CASSQDPGNTEAFF. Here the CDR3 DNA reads TGCGCCAGCAGCCAAGATCCGGGAAACACTGAAGCTTTCTTT.

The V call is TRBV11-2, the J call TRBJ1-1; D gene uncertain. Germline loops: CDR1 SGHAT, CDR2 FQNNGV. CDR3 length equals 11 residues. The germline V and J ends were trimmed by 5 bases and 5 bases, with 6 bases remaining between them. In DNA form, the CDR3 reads TGTGCCAGCAGCGCGGAGACTGAAGCTTTCTTT. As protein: CASSAETEAFF.

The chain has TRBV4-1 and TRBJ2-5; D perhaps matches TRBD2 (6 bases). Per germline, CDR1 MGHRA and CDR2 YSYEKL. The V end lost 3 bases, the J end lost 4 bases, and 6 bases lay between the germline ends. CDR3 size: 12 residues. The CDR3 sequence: CASSQGGETQYF. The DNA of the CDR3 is TGCGCCAGCAGCCAGGGGGGAGAGACCCAGTACTTC.

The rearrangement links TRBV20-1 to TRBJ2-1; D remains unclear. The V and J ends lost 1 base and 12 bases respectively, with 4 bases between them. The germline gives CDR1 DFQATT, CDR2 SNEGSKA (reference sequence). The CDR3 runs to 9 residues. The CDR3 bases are TGCAGTGCTAGAGGAGTGCAGTTCTTC. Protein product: CSARGVQFF.

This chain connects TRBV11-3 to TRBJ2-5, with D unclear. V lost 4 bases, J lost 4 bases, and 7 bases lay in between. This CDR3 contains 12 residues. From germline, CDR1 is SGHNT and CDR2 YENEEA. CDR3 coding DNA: TGTGCCAGCAGCTCCCCCGGAGAGACCCAGTACTTC. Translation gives CASSSPGETQYF.

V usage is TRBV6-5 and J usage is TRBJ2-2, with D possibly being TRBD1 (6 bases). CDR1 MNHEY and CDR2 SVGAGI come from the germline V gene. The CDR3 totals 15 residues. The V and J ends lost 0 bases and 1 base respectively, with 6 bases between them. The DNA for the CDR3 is TGTGCCAGCAGTTACTCGACAGGGAACACCGGGGAGCTGTTTTTT. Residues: CASSYSTGNTGELFF.

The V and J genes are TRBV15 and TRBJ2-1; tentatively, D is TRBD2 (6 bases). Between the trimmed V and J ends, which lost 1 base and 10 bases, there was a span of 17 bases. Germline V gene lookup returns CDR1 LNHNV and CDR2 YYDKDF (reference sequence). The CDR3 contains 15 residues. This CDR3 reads CATSRGWTTIGEQFF. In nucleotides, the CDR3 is TGTGCCACCAGCAGAGGATGGACTACAATCGGCGAGCAGTTCTTC.

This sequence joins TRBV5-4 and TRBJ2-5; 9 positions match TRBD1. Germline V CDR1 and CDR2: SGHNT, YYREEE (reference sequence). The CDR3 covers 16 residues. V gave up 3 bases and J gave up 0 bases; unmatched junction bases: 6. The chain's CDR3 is CASSWRGDRDQETQYF. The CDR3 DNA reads TGTGCCAGCAGCTGGCGCGGGGACAGGGACCAAGAGACCCAGTACTTC.

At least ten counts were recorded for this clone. CDR3 loop: CASSRRTGRNSPLHF. In DNA form, the CDR3 reads TGTGCCAGCAGCCGTCGGACAGGGAGGAATTCACCCCTCCACTTT. The chain recombines TRBV14 with TRBJ1-6; 8 bases agree with TRBD1. The CDR3 is 15 residues long. V was pared by 4 bases and J by 7 bases, with 6 bases of the junction left unmatched. Germline CDR1 is SGHDN and CDR2 is FVKESK.